Listed below are T cell receptor beta chains from one sample, sequenced in a study of CD8+ T cells in alopecia areata. TCRdb's table, derived via immunoSEQ multiplex PCR, lists solely in-frame clones and lacks some. The profile shows about 150,000 clones, about 51% of them singletons. The material was CD8+ T cells sorted from blood, obtained at week 4, from a patient treated with tofacitinib. The receptors were sampled from a human donor with alopecia areata. The CDR3 runs from the conserved cysteine through the conserved F or W. A D gene is named only where the DNA matches it firmly. Size is omitted from some rows. Given values are once, few, many or a class for expanded clones.

size: -
D: -
V: TRBV5-6
length: 13
J: TRBJ1-4
CDR3: CASSLMRVEKLFF
DNA: TGTGCCAGCAGCTTGATGAGGGTTGAAAAACTGTTTTTT

size: few
D: -
V: TRBV7-9
length: 13
J: TRBJ1-1
CDR3: CASSRAPNTEAFF
DNA: TGTGCCAGCAGCCGCGCACCGAACACTGAAGCTTTCTTT

size: -
D: -
V: TRBV5-6
length: 14
J: TRBJ2-2
CDR3: CASSLDINTGELFF
DNA: TGTGCCAGCAGCTTGGACATTAACACCGGGGAGCTGTTTTTT

size: few
D: -
V: TRBV5-1
length: 17
J: TRBJ2-4
CDR3: CASSLAEFRETVDIQYF
DNA: TGCGCCAGCAGCTTGGCCGAGTTCCGTGAGACGGTGGACATTCAGTACTTC

size: -
D: -
V: TRBV27
length: 14
J: TRBJ1-1
CDR3: CASRPLRMNTEAFF
DNA: TGTGCCAGCAGGCCCCTGCGGATGAACACTGAAGCTTTCTTT

size: -
D: -
V: TRBV29-1
length: 12
J: TRBJ2-7
CDR3: CSAPWDHPEQYF
DNA: TGCAGCGCGCCCTGGGACCACCCCGAGCAGTACTTC

size: -
D: TRBD1
V: TRBV9
length: 15
J: TRBJ1-5
CDR3: CASSTSGTVNQPQHF
DNA: TGTGCCAGCAGCACAAGTGGGACAGTCAATCAGCCCCAGCATTTT

size: few
D: -
V: TRBV7-9
length: 12
J: TRBJ1-1
CDR3: CASDPGTTEAFF
DNA: TGTGCCAGTGATCCCGGGACAACTGAAGCTTTCTTT

size: -
D: TRBD2
V: TRBV5-6
length: 18
J: TRBJ2-3
CDR3: CASSVTGTSGVDWDTQYF
DNA: TGTGCCAGCAGCGTGACCGGGACTAGCGGGGTAGATTGGGATACGCAGTATTTT

size: -
D: -
V: TRBV6-5
length: 16
J: TRBJ2-3
CDR3: CASSYSRQGPTDTQYF
DNA: TGTGCCAGCAGTTACTCGCGGCAGGGGCCCACAGATACGCAGTATTTT

size: -
D: -
V: TRBV7-2
length: 14
J: TRBJ1-6
CDR3: CASRPGLRNSPLHF
DNA: TGTGCCAGCAGACCGGGACTGCGCAATTCACCCCTCCACTTT

size: -
D: -
V: TRBV9
length: 16
J: TRBJ2-7
CDR3: CASSVALGGTDYEQYF
DNA: TGTGCCAGCAGCGTAGCTTTAGGTGGGACGGACTACGAGCAGTACTTC

size: -
D: TRBD1
V: TRBV4-1
length: 15
J: TRBJ2-1
CDR3: CASSPLGQGRNEQFF
DNA: TGCGCCAGCAGCCCCCTAGGACAGGGTCGGAATGAGCAGTTCTTC

size: -
D: -
V: TRBV5-6
length: 15
J: TRBJ2-1
CDR3: CASSFDILGHYEQFF
DNA: TGTGCCAGCAGCTTTGACATTCTTGGGCACTATGAGCAGTTCTTC

size: -
D: TRBD1
V: TRBV29-1
length: 13
J: TRBJ2-7
CDR3: CSVHWTGTYEQYF
DNA: TGCAGCGTTCACTGGACAGGGACCTACGAGCAGTACTTC

size: once
D: TRBD1
V: TRBV18
length: 14
J: TRBJ2-5
CDR3: CASSPGQSPETQYF
DNA: TGTGCCAGCTCACCGGGACAGAGCCCGGAGACCCAGTACTTC

size: few
D: TRBD1
V: TRBV9
length: 15
J: TRBJ1-2
CDR3: CASSVRTGGLYGYTF
DNA: TGTGCCAGCAGCGTCAGGACAGGGGGACTATATGGCTACACCTTC

size: few
D: -
V: TRBV12-5
length: 16
J: TRBJ2-1
CDR3: CASGLFLGWANNEQFF
DNA: TGTGCTAGTGGTTTGTTTCTAGGGTGGGCCAACAATGAGCAGTTCTTC

size: few
D: TRBD1
V: TRBV7-9
length: 15
J: TRBJ2-7
CDR3: CASSYPGQGIYEQYF
DNA: TGTGCCAGCAGCTATCCGGGACAGGGGATCTACGAGCAGTACTTC

size: few
D: TRBD1
V: TRBV7-2
length: 15
J: TRBJ2-7
CDR3: CASSDRGTGPYEQYF
DNA: TGTGCCAGCAGCGACCGTGGGACAGGGCCCTACGAGCAGTACTTC

size: few
D: -
V: TRBV19
length: 14
J: TRBJ2-2
CDR3: CASSVPGPTGELFF
DNA: TGTGCCAGTAGTGTACCGGGCCCCACCGGGGAGCTGTTTTTT

size: -
D: -
V: TRBV9
length: 14
J: TRBJ2-7
CDR3: CASSVATGGHEQYF
DNA: TGTGCCAGCAGCGTAGCCACTGGCGGGCACGAGCAGTACTTC

size: -
D: TRBD1
V: TRBV2
length: 13
J: TRBJ1-1
CDR3: CASRAGQGYEAFF
DNA: TGTGCCAGCAGAGCCGGACAGGGCTATGAAGCTTTCTTT

size: -
D: -
V: TRBV5-1
length: 13
J: TRBJ2-7
CDR3: CASSFRSSYEQYF
DNA: TGCGCCAGCAGCTTTCGGAGCTCCTACGAGCAGTACTTC

size: -
D: -
V: TRBV4-1
length: 16
J: TRBJ2-1
CDR3: CASSQEPSGHNNEQFF
DNA: TGCGCCAGCAGCCAAGAGCCTTCGGGCCATAACAATGAGCAGTTCTTC

size: once
D: TRBD1
V: TRBV13
length: 13
J: TRBJ1-2
CDR3: CASSEDRSDGYTF
DNA: TGTGCCAGCAGCGAGGACAGGTCCGATGGCTACACCTTC

size: few
D: TRBD1
V: TRBV4-1
length: 14
J: TRBJ1-1
CDR3: CASSPDRDITEAFF
DNA: TGCGCCAGCAGCCCGGACAGGGACATTACTGAAGCTTTCTTT

size: -
D: -
V: TRBV9
length: 15
J: TRBJ2-1
CDR3: CASSVDGAVDNEQFF
DNA: TGTGCCAGCAGCGTAGACGGGGCCGTGGACAATGAGCAGTTCTTC

size: -
D: -
V: TRBV5-6
length: 13
J: TRBJ2-7
CDR3: CASSLGTDYEQYF
DNA: TGTGCCAGCAGCTTGGGGACAGACTACGAGCAGTACTTC

size: -
D: -
V: TRBV9
length: 14
J: TRBJ1-1
CDR3: CASSSRSLNTEAFF
DNA: TGTGCCAGCAGCTCCAGGAGCCTGAACACTGAAGCTTTCTTT

size: -
D: -
V: TRBV5-1
length: 15
J: TRBJ1-1
CDR3: CASSLFSGALGEAFF
DNA: TGCGCCAGCAGCTTGTTTTCGGGTGCCCTAGGAGAAGCTTTCTTT

size: few
D: -
V: TRBV7-8
length: 14
J: TRBJ1-2
CDR3: CASSLVGGGDGYTF
DNA: TGTGCCAGCAGCTTAGTTGGGGGTGGAGATGGCTACACCTTC

size: -
D: -
V: TRBV7-9
length: 13
J: TRBJ2-1
CDR3: CASTLVGENEQFF
DNA: TGTGCCAGCACCCTGGTGGGCGAAAATGAGCAGTTCTTC

size: -
D: TRBD1
V: TRBV4-3
length: 14
J: TRBJ2-7
CDR3: CASSPRDSSYEQYF
DNA: TGCGCCAGCAGCCCTCGGGACAGTTCCTACGAGCAGTACTTC

size: few
D: -
V: TRBV9
length: 8
J: TRBJ2-2
CDR3: CASPELFF
DNA: TGTGCCAGCCCGGAGCTGTTTTTT

size: -
D: TRBD1
V: TRBV6-5
length: 14
J: TRBJ2-7
CDR3: CASSYGTGVTEQYF
DNA: TGTGCCAGCAGTTATGGGACAGGGGTTACCGAGCAGTACTTC

size: few
D: -
V: TRBV7-9
length: 16
J: TRBJ1-4
CDR3: CASSPGDLSAGEKLFF
DNA: TGTGCCAGCAGCCCAGGGGACCTAAGCGCGGGGGAAAAACTGTTTTTT

size: -
D: -
V: TRBV30
length: 12
J: TRBJ2-2
CDR3: CAWSVALGELFF
DNA: TGTGCCTGGAGTGTGGCGCTCGGGGAGCTGTTTTTT

size: few
D: TRBD1
V: TRBV27
length: 13
J: TRBJ1-2
CDR3: CASSLGTGIGYTF
DNA: TGTGCCAGCAGTTTGGGGACAGGGATAGGCTACACCTTC

size: -
D: TRBD2
V: TRBV9
length: 17
J: TRBJ2-6
CDR3: CASSLGGGAPGANVLTF
DNA: TGTGCCAGCAGCCTCGGGGGGGGCGCTCCCGGGGCCAACGTCCTGACTTTC

size: once
D: TRBD1
V: TRBV7-9
length: 15
J: TRBJ1-1
CDR3: CASSTWDRGNTEAFF
DNA: TGTGCCAGCAGCACTTGGGACAGGGGGAACACTGAAGCTTTCTTT

size: -
D: -
V: TRBV5-1
length: 13
J: TRBJ2-3
CDR3: CASSLDRTDTQYF
DNA: TGCGCCAGCAGCTTGGATCGGACAGATACGCAGTATTTT

size: -
D: TRBD1
V: TRBV14
length: 14
J: TRBJ1-5
CDR3: CASSLGQSNQPQHF
DNA: TGTGCCAGCAGCCTGGGACAGAGCAATCAGCCCCAGCATTTT

size: once
D: -
V: TRBV6-5
length: 12
J: TRBJ2-1
CDR3: CASSTDPGEQFF
DNA: TGTGCCAGCAGCACGGACCCCGGAGAGCAGTTCTTC

size: -
D: -
V: TRBV7-8
length: 13
J: TRBJ1-5
CDR3: CASSLVGVQPQHF
DNA: TGTGCCAGCAGCTTAGTGGGTGTTCAGCCCCAGCATTTT

size: few
D: -
V: TRBV25-1
length: 11
J: TRBJ2-5
CDR3: CASSEKETQYF
DNA: TGTGCCAGCAGTGAAAAAGAGACCCAGTACTTC

size: -
D: TRBD1
V: TRBV6-1
length: 14
J: TRBJ2-5
CDR3: CATEQGDNQETQYF
DNA: TGTGCCACCGAGCAGGGGGACAACCAAGAGACCCAGTACTTC

size: -
D: -
V: TRBV27
length: 16
J: TRBJ1-5
CDR3: CASSPSVGVRNQPQHF
DNA: TGTGCCAGCAGTCCAAGCGTCGGGGTTCGCAATCAGCCCCAGCATTTT

size: -
D: -
V: TRBV7-9
length: 11
J: TRBJ1-1
CDR3: CASSWTTEAFF
DNA: TGTGCCAGCAGCTGGACGACTGAAGCTTTCTTT

size: -
D: -
V: TRBV25-1
length: 11
J: TRBJ2-2
CDR3: CASSVVGELFF
DNA: TGTGCCAGCAGTGTTGTCGGGGAGCTGTTTTTT

size: -
D: -
V: TRBV25-1
length: 14
J: TRBJ2-7
CDR3: CASSEYNEDFEQYF
DNA: TGTGCCAGCAGTGAATATAATGAGGATTTCGAGCAGTACTTC